This T cell receptor (beta chain) was profiled in a study of T cells in Graves' hyperthyroidism and ophthalmopathy. Findings and limits, study-wide: Ophthalmopathy was told apart from stable hyperthyroidism by a 13 V-J model. In blood, most of the thyroid clonotypes expanded above 0.001 were also present.

With respect to this clonotype: Antigen: not known.

Stable Graves' hyperthyroidism denoted no ophthalmopathy progression over 18 months. Patients were excluded because of uncontrolled infection, other autoimmune disease, pregnancy or lactation. RNA transcripts yielded amplified TCR beta CDR3 regions. Initially, a first-round RT-PCR of the TCR CDR3 employed the HTBI primer set. TCRdb re-called the multiplex PCR reads with MiXCR, one entry per CDR3 protein. The sample consists of about 350,000 distinct CDR3 sequences, 14% of them appearing once. Germline loops: CDR1 SGHRS, CDR2 YFSETQ. This CDR3 is 15 amino acids long. V lost 3 bases to trimming and J lost 6 bases; unmatched junction nucleotides: 11.

The chain has TRBV5-1 and TRBJ2-7; 8 nucleotides match TRBD1. The sequence derives from a young woman with Graves' hyperthyroidism. Material: blood. CDR3 amino acids: CASSYQGTGSVEQYF. DNA for the CDR3: TGCGCCAGCAGCTACCAGGGGACAGGTTCCGTCGAGCAGTACTTC. Full variable domain (outside the CDR3, taken from reference TRBV5-1 and TRBJ2-7): KAGVTQTPRYLIKTRGQQVTLSCSPISGHRSVSWYQQTPGQGLQFLFEYFSETQRNKGNFPGRFSGRQFSNSRSEMNVSTLELGDSALYLCASSYQGTGSVEQYFGPGTRLTVT.